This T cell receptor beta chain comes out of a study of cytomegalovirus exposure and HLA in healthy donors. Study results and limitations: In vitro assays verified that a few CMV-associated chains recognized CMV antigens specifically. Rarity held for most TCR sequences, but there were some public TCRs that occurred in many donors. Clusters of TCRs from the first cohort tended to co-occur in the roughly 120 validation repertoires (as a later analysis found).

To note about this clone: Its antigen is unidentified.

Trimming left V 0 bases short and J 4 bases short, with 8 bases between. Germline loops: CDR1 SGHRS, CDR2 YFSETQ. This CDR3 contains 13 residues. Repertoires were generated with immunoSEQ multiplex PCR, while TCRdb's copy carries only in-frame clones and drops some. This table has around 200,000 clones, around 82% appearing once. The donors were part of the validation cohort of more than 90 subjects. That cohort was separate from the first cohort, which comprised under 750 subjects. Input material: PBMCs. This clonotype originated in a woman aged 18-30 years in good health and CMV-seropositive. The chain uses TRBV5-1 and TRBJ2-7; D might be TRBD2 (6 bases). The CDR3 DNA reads TGCGCCAGCAGCTTGGCTAGCGAGTACGAGCAGTACTTC. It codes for CASSLASEYEQYF.